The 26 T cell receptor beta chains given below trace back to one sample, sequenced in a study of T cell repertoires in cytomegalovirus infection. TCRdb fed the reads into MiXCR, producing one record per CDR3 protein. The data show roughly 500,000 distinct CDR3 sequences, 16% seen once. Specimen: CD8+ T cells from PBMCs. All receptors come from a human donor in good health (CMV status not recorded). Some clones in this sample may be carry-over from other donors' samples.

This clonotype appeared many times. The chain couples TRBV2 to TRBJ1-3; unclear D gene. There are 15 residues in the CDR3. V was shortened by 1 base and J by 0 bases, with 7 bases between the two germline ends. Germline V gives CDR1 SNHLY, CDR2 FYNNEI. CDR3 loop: CASSEDIYSGNTIYF. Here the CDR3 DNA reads TGTGCCAGCAGTGAAGACATCTACTCTGGAAACACCATATATTTT.

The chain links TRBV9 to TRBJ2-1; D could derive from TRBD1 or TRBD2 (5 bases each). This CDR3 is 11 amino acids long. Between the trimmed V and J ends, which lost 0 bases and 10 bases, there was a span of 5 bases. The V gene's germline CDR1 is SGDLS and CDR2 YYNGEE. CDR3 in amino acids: CASSVGGEQFF. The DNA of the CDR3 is TGTGCCAGCAGCGTAGGGGGGGAGCAGTTCTTC.

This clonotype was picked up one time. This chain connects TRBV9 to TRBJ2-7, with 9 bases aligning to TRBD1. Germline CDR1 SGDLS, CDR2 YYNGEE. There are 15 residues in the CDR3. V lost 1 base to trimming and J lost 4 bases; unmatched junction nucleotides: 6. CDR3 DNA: TGTGCCAGCAGCGTACGGGACAGGGAGGGGTACGAGCAGTACTTC. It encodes CASSVRDREGYEQYF.

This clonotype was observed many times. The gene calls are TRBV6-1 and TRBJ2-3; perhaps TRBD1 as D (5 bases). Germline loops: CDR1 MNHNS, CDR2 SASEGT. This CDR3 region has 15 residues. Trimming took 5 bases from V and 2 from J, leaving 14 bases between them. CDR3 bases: TGTGCCAGCAGTCCAAGACAGACGTACACAGATACGCAGTATTTT. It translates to CASSPRQTYTDTQYF.

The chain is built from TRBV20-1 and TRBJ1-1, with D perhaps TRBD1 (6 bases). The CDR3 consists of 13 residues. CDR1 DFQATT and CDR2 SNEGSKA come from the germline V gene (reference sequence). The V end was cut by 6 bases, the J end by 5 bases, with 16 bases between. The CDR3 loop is CSALRGGRTEAFF. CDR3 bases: TGCAGTGCATTGAGGGGGGGAAGGACTGAAGCTTTCTTT.

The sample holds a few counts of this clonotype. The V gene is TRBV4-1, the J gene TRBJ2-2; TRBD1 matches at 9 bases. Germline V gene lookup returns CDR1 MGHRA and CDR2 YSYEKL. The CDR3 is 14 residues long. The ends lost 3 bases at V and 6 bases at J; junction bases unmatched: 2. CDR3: CASSHRDRAGELFF. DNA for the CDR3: TGCGCCAGCAGCCACCGGGACAGGGCCGGGGAGCTGTTTTTT.

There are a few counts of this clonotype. The chain's CDR3 is CASSLTRTLFF. CDR3 nucleotides: TGTGCCAGCAGCTTGACTAGAACTCTCTTCTTC. The chain uses TRBV5-4 and TRBJ2-1; a weak D match, TRBD2 (5 bases). Germline-derived CDR1 and CDR2 are SGHNT and YYREEE (reference sequence). The CDR3 totals 11 residues. The V end lost 1 base, the J end lost 16 bases, and 12 bases lay between the germline ends.

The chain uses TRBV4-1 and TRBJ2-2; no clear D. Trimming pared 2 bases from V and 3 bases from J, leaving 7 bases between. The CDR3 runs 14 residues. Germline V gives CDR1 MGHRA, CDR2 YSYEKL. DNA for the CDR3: TGCGCCAGCAGCCAAACAAGGGACACCGGGGAGCTGTTTTTT. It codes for CASSQTRDTGELFF.

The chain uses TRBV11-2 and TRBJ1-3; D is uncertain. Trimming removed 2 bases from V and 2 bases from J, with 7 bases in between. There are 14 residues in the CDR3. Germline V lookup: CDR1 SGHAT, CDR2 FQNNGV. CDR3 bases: TGTGCCAGCAGCTTATCTCCCGCTGGAAACACCATATATTTT. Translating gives CASSLSPAGNTIYF.

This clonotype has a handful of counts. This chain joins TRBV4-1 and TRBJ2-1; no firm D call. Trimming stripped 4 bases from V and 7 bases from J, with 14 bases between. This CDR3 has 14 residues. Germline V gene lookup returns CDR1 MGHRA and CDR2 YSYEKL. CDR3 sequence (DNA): TGCGCCAGCAGCCCAAGATACCCCCAGAATGAGCAGTTCTTC. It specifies CASSPRYPQNEQFF.

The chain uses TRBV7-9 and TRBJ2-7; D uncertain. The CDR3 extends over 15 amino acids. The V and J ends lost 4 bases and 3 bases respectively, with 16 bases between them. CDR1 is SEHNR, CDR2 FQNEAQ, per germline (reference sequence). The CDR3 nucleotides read TGTGCCAGCAGCTCCCCCCTCGCAGAATACTACGAGCAGTACTTC. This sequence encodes CASSSPLAEYYEQYF.

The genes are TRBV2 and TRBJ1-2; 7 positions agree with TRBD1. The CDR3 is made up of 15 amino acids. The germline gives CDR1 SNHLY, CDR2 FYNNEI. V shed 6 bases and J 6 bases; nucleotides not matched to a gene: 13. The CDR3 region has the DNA TGTGCCAGCAGGCTTGACCCAACAGGGGACGATGGCTACACCTTC. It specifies CASRLDPTGDDGYTF.

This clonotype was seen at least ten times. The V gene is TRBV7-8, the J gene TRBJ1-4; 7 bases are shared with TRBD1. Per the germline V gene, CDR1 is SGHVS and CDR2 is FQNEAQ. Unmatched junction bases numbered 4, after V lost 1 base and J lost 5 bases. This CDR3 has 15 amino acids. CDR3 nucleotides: TGTGCCAGCAGCTTAGAGGGACAGTCCAATGAAAAACTGTTTTTT. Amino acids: CASSLEGQSNEKLFF. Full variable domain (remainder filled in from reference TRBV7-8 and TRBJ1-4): GAGVSQSPRYKVAKRGQDVALRCDPISGHVSLFWYQQALGQGPEFLTYFQNEAQLDKSGLPSDRFFAERPEGSVSTLKIQRTQQEDSAVYLCASSLEGQSNEKLFFGSGTQLSVL.

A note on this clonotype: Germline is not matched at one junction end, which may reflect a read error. The CDR3: CASSERRAPTNTWELFF. As DNA, the CDR3 is TGTGCCAGCAGTGAAAGGAGGGCCCCGACGAACACCTGGGAGCTGTTTTTT. The chain uses TRBV2 and TRBJ2-2; D may be TRBD2 (6 bases). The CDR3 loop spans 17 amino acids. Germline CDR1 and CDR2: SNHLY and FYNNEI.

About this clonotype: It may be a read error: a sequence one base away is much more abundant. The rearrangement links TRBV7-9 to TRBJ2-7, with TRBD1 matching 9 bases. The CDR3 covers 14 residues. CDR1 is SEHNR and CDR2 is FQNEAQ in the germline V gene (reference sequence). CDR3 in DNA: TGTGCCAGAAGCTCCCGGGACAGGGTCGACGAGCAGTACTTC. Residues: CARSSRDRVDEQYF. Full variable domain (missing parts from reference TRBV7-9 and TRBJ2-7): DTGVSQNPRHKITKRGQNVTFRCDPISEHNRLYWYRQTLGQGPEFLTYFQNEAQLEKSRLLSDRFSAERPKGSFSTLEIQRTEQGDSAMYLCARSSRDRVDEQYFGPGTRLTVT.

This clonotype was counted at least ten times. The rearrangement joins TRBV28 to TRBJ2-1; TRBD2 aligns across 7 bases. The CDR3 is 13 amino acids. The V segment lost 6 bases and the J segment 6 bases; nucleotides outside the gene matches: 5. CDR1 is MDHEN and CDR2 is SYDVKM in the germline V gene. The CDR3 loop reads CASSLVAGNEQFF. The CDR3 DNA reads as TGTGCCAGCAGCTTAGTAGCGGGCAATGAGCAGTTCTTC.

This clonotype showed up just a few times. In nucleotides, the CDR3 is TGTGCCAGTACCCTGGACGGCTACTATGGCTACACCTTC. This sequence encodes CASTLDGYYGYTF. V and J are TRBV19 and TRBJ1-2; D call uncertain. From germline, CDR1 is LNHDA and CDR2 SQIVND (reference sequence). Trimming left V 7 bases short and J 3 bases short, with 12 bases between. The CDR3 spans 13 residues.

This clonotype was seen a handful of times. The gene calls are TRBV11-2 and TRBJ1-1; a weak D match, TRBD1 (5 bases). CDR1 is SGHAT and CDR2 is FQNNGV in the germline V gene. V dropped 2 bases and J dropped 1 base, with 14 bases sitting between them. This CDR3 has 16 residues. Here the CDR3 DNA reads TGTGCCAGCAGCTTATGGGGGAAACGGACGAACACTGAAGCTTTCTTT. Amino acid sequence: CASSLWGKRTNTEAFF.

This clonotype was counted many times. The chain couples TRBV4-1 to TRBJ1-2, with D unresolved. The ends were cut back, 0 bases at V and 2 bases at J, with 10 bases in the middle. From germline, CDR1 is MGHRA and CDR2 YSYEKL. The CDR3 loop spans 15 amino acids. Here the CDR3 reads CASSQDPTSNYGYTF. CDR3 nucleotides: TGCGCCAGCAGCCAAGATCCAACATCCAACTATGGCTACACCTTC.

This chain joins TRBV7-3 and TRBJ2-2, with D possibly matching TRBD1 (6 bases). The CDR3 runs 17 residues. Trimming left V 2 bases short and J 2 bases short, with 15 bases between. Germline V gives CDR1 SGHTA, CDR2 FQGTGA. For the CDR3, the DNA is TGTGCCAGCAGCTTACTAACAGGGAGCAAAAACACCGGGGAGCTGTTTTTT. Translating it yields CASSLLTGSKNTGELFF.

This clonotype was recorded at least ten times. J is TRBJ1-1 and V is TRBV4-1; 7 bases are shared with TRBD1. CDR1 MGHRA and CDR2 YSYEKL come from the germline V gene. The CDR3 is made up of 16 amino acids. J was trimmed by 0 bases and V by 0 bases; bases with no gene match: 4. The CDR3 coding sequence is TGCGCCAGCAGCCAAGATCCGACAGGGATGAACACTGAAGCTTTCTTT. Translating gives CASSQDPTGMNTEAFF.

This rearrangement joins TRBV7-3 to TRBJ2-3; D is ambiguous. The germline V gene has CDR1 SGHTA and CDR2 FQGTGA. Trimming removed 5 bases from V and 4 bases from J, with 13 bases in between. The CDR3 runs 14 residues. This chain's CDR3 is CASSENWVSDTQYF. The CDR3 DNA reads TGTGCCAGCAGCGAAAATTGGGTTTCAGATACGCAGTATTTT.

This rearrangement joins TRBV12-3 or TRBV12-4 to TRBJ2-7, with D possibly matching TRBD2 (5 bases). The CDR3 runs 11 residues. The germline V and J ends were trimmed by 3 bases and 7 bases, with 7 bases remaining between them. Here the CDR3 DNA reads TGTGCCAGCAGTTTCAGGAGGGAGCAGTACTTC. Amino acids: CASSFRREQYF.

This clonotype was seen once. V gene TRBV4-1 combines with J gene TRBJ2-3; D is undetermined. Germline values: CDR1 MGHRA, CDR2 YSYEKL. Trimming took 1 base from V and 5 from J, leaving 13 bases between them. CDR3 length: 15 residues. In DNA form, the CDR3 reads TGCGCCAGCAGCCAAGTCTTCCTTGCTGAAGATACGCAGTATTTT. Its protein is CASSQVFLAEDTQYF.

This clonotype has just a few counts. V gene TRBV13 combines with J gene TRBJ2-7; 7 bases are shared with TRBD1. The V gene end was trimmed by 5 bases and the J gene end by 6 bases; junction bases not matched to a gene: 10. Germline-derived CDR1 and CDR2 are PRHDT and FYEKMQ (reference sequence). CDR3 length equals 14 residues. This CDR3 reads CASSNRDSLSEQYF. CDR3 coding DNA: TGTGCCAGCAGCAACCGGGACAGTTTGAGCGAGCAGTACTTC.

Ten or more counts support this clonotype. In DNA form, the CDR3 reads TGTGCCAGCAGTTTACTAGGGAATGAAGCTTTCTTT. Its protein product is CASSLLGNEAFF. The chain joins TRBV12-3 or TRBV12-4 to TRBJ1-1; D uncertain. V gave up 2 bases and J gave up 7 bases, with 8 bases separating them. The CDR3 runs to 12 residues.